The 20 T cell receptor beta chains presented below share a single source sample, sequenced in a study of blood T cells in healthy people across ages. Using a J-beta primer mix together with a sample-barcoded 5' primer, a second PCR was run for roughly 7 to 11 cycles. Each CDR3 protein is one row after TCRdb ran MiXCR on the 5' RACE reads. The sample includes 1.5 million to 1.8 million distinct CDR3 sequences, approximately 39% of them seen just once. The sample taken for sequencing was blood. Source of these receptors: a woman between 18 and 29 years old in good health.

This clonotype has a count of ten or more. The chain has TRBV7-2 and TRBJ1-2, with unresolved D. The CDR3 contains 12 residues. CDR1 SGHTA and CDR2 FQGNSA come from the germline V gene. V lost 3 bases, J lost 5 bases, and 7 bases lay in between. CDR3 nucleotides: TGTGCCAGCAGCTTCTCCAGTTATGGCTACACCTTC. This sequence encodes CASSFSSYGYTF.

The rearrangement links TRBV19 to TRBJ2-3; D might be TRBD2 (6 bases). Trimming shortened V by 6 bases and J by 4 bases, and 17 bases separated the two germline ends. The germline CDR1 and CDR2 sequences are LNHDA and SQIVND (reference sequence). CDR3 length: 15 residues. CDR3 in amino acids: CASRGGPFPADTQYF. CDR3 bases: TGTGCCAGTAGGGGGGGACCATTCCCCGCAGATACGCAGTATTTT.

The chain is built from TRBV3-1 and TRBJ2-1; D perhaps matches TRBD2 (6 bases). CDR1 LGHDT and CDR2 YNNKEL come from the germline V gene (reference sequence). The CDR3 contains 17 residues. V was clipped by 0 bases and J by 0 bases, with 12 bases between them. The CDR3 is CASSQESGPSSYNEQFF. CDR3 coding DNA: TGTGCCAGCAGCCAAGAAAGCGGGCCTAGCTCCTACAATGAGCAGTTCTTC.

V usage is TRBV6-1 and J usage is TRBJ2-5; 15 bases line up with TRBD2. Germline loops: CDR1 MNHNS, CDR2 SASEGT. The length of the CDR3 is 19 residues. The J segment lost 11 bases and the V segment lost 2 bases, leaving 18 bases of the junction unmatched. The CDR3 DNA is TGTGCCAGCAGTGAATCCGGGACTAGCGGGGGGTTAATTGTTAATGAGCAGTACTTC. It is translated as CASSESGTSGGLIVNEQYF.

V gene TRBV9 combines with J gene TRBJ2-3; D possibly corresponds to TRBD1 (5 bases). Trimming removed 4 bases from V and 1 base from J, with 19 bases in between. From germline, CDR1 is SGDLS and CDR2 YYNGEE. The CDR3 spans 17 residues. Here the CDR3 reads CASSPADRTLGTDTQYF. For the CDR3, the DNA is TGTGCCAGCAGCCCCGCCGACAGAACGTTGGGCACAGATACGCAGTATTTT.

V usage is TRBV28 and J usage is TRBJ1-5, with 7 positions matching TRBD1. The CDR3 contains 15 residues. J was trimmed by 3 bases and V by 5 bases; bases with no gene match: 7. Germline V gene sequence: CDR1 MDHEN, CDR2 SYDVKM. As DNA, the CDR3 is TGTGCCAGCAGTACCTCGGACAGGTTCAATCAGCCCCAGCATTTT. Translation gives CASSTSDRFNQPQHF.

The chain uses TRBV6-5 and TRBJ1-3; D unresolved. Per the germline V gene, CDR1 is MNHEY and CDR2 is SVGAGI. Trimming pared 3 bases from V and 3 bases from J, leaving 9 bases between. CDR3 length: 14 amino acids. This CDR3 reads CASSYGFDGNTIYF. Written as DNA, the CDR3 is TGTGCCAGCAGTTATGGATTTGATGGAAACACCATATATTTT.

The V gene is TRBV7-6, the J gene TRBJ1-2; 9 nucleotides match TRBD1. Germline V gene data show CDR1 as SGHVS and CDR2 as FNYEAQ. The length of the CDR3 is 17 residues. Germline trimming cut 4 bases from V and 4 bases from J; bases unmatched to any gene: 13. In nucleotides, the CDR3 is TGTGCCAGCAGCTCCCCGGGACAGGGTAGAGGAGGCTATGGCTACACCTTC. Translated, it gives CASSSPGQGRGGYGYTF.

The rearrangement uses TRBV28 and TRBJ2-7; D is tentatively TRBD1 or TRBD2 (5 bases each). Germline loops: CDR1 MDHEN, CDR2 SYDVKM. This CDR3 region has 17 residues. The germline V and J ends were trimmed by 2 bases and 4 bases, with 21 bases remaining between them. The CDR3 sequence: CASSLLQGRARGYEQYF. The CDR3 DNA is TGTGCCAGCAGTTTACTCCAGGGACGAGCCCGAGGGTACGAGCAGTACTTC.

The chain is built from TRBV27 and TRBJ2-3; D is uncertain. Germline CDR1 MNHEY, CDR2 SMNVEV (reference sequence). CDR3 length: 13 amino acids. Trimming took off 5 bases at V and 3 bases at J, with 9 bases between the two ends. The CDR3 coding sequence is TGTGCCAGCAGTCCTTGGGATACAGATACGCAGTATTTT. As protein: CASSPWDTDTQYF.

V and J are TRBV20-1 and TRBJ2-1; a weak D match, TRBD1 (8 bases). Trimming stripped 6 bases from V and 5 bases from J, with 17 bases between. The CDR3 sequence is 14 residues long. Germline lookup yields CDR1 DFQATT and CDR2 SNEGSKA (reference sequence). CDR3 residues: CSARRGTGHNEQFF. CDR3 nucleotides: TGCAGTGCCCGGCGGGGGACAGGCCACAATGAGCAGTTCTTC.

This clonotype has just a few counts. The CDR3: CASSPWHHGGGDTQYF. CDR3 DNA sequence: TGTGCCAGCAGCCCGTGGCACCATGGAGGGGGAGATACGCAGTATTTT. This rearrangement joins TRBV7-2 to TRBJ2-3; either TRBD1 or TRBD2 may fit D (6 bases each). The germline V and J ends were trimmed by 5 bases and 5 bases, with 20 bases remaining between them. Germline values: CDR1 SGHTA, CDR2 FQGNSA. This CDR3 has 16 residues.

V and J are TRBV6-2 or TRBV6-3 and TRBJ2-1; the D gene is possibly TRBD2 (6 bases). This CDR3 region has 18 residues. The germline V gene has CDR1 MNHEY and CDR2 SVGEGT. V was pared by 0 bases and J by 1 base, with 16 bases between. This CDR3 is CASSYSIRAGPSYNEQFF. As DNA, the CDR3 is TGTGCCAGCAGTTACTCGATTCGGGCGGGGCCGTCCTACAATGAGCAGTTCTTC.

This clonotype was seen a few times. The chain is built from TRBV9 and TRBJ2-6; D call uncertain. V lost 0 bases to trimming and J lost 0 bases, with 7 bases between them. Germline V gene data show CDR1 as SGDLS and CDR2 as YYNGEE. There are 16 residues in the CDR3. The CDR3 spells CASSVGNHSGANVLTF. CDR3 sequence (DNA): TGTGCCAGCAGCGTAGGAAACCACTCTGGGGCCAACGTCCTGACTTTC.

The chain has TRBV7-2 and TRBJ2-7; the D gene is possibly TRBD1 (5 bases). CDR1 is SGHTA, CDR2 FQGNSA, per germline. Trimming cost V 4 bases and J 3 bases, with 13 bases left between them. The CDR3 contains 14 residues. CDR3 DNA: TGTGCCAGCAGCTCCCGACAGAGAAGCTACGAGCAGTACTTC. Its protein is CASSSRQRSYEQYF.

The CDR3 is CSFSRDRITDTQYF. CDR3 nucleotides: TGCAGCTTCAGCCGGGACAGGATCACAGATACGCAGTATTTT. The genes are TRBV29-1 and TRBJ2-3; 8 nucleotides align to TRBD1. Germline CDR1 is SQVTM and CDR2 is ANQGSEA. The trim removed 8 bases at V and 2 bases at J, leaving 9 bases unmatched. The CDR3 covers 14 residues.

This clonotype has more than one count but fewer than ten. CDR3 region: CASSALAGTGEQFF. For the CDR3, the DNA is TGTGCCAGCAGTGCTCTAGCGGGGACCGGTGAGCAGTTCTTC. The J gene is TRBJ2-1, the V gene TRBV25-1; 9 bases agree with TRBD2. The CDR3 is 14 residues long. The junction had 7 bases not matched to a gene; V was cut back by 4 bases and J by 9 bases. Germline-derived CDR1 and CDR2 are MGHDK and SYGVNS.

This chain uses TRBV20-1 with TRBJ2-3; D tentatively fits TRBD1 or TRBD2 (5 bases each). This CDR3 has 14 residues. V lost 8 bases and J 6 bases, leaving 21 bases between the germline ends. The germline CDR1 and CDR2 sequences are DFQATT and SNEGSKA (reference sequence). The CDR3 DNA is TGCAGTTCCCTCCGGGACGCCTGGGGGGATACGCAGTATTTT. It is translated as CSSLRDAWGDTQYF.

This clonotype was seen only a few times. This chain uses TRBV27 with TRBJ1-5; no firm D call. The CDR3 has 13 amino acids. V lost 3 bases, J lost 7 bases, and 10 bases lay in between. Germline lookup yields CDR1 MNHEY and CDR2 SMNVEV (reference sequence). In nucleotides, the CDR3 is TGTGCCAGCAGTTTCAGAGGATTCCAGCCCCAGCATTTT. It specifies CASSFRGFQPQHF.

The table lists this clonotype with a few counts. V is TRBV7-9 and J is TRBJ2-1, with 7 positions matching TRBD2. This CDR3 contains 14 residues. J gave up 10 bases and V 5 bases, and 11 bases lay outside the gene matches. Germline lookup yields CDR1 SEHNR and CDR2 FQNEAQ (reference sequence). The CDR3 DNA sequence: TGTGCCAGCAGCATCACTAGCGCCTACATCGAGCAGTTCTTC. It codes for CASSITSAYIEQFF.